This TCR beta chain was sequenced for a study of human T cells and chemical hapten exposure. The time point here: patch test 1, 2 weeks after DPC sensitization. Treatment reported: therapeutic diphenylcyclopropenone sensitization with weekly scalp DPC. TCRdb re-called the RACE reads through MiXCR, storing one row per CDR3 protein. The repertoire holds about 120,000 distinct CDR3 sequences, with around 15% as singletons. The V gene's germline CDR1 is SEHNR and CDR2 FQNEAQ (reference sequence). This CDR3 spans 12 amino acids. Trimming left V 5 bases short and J 6 bases short, with 8 bases between. The sequence was collected from a man aged 18-30 years with alopecia areata. Some clones in this sample may be carry-over from other donors' samples. This chain connects TRBV7-9 to TRBJ2-1, with no clear D. The source material was whole blood, sampled in connection with sensitization to the hapten diphenylcyclopropenone (DPC). CDR3: CASSIRSNEQFF. The CDR3 nucleotides read TGTGCCAGCAGCATTAGAAGCAATGAGCAGTTCTTC.